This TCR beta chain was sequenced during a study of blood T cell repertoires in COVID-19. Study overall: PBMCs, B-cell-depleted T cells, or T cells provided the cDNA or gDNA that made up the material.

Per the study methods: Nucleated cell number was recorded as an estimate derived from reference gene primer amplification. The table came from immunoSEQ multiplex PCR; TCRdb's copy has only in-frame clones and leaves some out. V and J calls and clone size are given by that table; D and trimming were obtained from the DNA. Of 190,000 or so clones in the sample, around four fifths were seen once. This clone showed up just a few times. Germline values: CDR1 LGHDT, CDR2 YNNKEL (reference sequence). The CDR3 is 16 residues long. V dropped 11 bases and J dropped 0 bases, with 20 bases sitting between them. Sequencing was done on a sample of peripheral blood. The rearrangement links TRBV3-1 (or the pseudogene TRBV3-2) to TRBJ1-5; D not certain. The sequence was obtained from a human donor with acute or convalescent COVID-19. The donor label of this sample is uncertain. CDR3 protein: CAYHFVREYSNQPQHF. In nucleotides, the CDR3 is TGTGCCTATCATTTCGTCCGGGAATATAGCAATCAGCCCCAGCATTTT.